This record concerns one TCR beta chain sequence. Its antigen is not known. TCR beta libraries were prepared from cDNA with unique molecular identifiers. From the PCR reads, TCRdb called clonotypes with MiXCR, one entry per CDR3 protein. The table records 450,000 to 700,000 distinct CDR3 sequences, about 40% of them present only once. This sample is part of a study of post-analysis software for immune sequencing data. General study results and limits: When the samples were clustered directly with F measure, those that had been prepared in the same batch showed strong co-clustering. Patients had higher frequencies than controls of four to six TRBV segments, including TRBV5-6, TRBV5-1 and TRBV20-1.

This CDR3 contains 13 residues. Trimming pared 0 bases from V and 5 bases from J, leaving 6 bases between. Germline-derived CDR1 and CDR2 are SGDLS and YYNGEE. Input material: blood. The TCR comes from a girl between 10 and 17 years old with multiple sclerosis. This chain joins TRBV9 and TRBJ1-5; no clear D gene. The CDR3 sequence: CASSVALDQPQHF. The DNA for the CDR3 is TGTGCCAGCAGCGTAGCACTGGATCAGCCCCAGCATTTT.